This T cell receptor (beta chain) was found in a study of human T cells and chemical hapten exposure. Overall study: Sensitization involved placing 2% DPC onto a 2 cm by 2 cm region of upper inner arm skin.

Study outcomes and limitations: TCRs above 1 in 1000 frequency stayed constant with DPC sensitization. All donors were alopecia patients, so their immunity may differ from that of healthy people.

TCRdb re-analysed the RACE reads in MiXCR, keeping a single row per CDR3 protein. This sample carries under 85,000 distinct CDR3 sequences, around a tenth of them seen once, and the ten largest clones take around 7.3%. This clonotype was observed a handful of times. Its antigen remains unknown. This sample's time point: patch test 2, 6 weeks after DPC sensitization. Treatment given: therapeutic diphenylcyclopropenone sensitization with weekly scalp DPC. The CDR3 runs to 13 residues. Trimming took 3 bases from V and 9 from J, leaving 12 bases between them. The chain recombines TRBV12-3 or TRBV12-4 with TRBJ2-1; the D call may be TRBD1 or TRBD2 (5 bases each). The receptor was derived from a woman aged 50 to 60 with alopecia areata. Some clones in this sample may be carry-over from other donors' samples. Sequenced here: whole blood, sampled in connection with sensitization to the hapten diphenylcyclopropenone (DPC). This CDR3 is CASSLIGAGEQFF. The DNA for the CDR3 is TGTGCCAGCAGTTTGATAGGGGCGGGTGAGCAGTTCTTC.